These 17 T cell receptor beta chains were all obtained from the same sample, sequenced in a study of monozygotic twins with cystic fibrosis. Data came from immunoSEQ multiplex PCR; TCRdb stores just in-frame clones and leaves some out. The table lists tens of thousands of clones, around 66% of them singletons. Sequencing input: blood. The source of these receptors is a girl aged 5-17 years with cystic fibrosis.

The chain couples TRBV9 to TRBJ1-5; no firm D call. This CDR3 is 18 amino acids long. V was pared by 4 bases and J by 3 bases, with 23 bases between. CDR1 and CDR2 from the germline V gene are SGDLS and YYNGEE. This chain's CDR3 is CASSRNLLSAGTNQPQHF. In DNA form, the CDR3 reads TGTGCCAGCAGCCGAAACCTCTTATCGGCGGGTACCAATCAGCCCCAGCATTTT.

The table lists this clone with a few counts. This chain links TRBV29-1 with TRBJ1-1; D is unresolved. There are 13 residues in the CDR3. Trimming pared 4 bases from V and 2 bases from J, leaving 11 bases between. Germline CDR1 reads SQVTM; CDR2 reads ANQGSEA. The chain's CDR3 is CSVARLENTEAFF. DNA for the CDR3: TGCAGCGTTGCCCGACTCGAAAACACTGAAGCTTTCTTT.

The V call is TRBV2, the J call TRBJ2-2, with D perhaps assigned TRBD1 or TRBD2 (5 bases each). The V end lost 1 base, the J end lost 6 bases, and 18 bases lay between the germline ends. Germline V gene lookup returns CDR1 SNHLY and CDR2 FYNNEI. The CDR3 runs to 17 residues. The CDR3 loop reads CASSEGVGVARAGELFF. The CDR3 DNA reads as TGTGCCAGCAGTGAAGGGGTAGGGGTAGCGAGAGCCGGGGAGCTGTTTTTT. Supplemented by reference TRBV2 and TRBJ2-2, the full variable domain reads EPEVTQTPSHQVTQMGQEVILRCVPISNHLYFYWYRQILGQKVEFLVSFYNNEISEKSEIFDDQFSVERPDGSNFTLKIRSTKLEDSAMYFCASSEGVGVARAGELFFGEGSRLTVL.

This sequence joins TRBV6-1 and TRBJ2-1; 12 bases map to TRBD2. The CDR3 sequence is 15 residues long. The V segment lost 6 bases and the J segment 4 bases; nucleotides outside the gene matches: 4. Germline V gene sequence: CDR1 MNHNS, CDR2 SASEGT. CDR3 in DNA: TGTGCCAGCAGCTTGACTAGCGGGAGTTACAATGAGCAGTTCTTC. Its translation is CASSLTSGSYNEQFF.

The chain employs TRBV4-3 and TRBJ2-1, with TRBD2 matching over 8 bases. V lost 5 bases to trimming and J lost 0 bases; unmatched junction nucleotides: 3. Germline V lookup: CDR1 LGHNA, CDR2 YSLEER. This CDR3 region has 15 residues. The CDR3 is CASSTGTSSYNEQFF. Here the CDR3 DNA reads TGCGCCAGCAGCACCGGGACTAGCTCCTACAATGAGCAGTTCTTC.

CDR3 amino acids: CASSYESGAKGNTIYF. For the CDR3, the DNA is TGTGCCAGCAGTTATGAGTCGGGGGCGAAAGGAAACACCATATATTTT. The chain has TRBV6-9 and TRBJ1-3, with D maybe TRBD1 (6 bases). V lost 2 bases to trimming and J lost 4 bases, with 15 bases between them. The CDR3 is 16 residues long. Germline V CDR1 and CDR2: MNHGY, SVAAGI.

The chain carries TRBV28 and TRBJ2-1, with 7 bases identical to TRBD1. The length of the CDR3 is 12 residues. The germline gives CDR1 MDHEN, CDR2 SYDVKM. In DNA form, the CDR3 reads TGTGCTACAGGGGCCTCCTACAATGAGCAGTTCTTC. Protein: CATGASYNEQFF.

In DNA, the CDR3 is TGTGCCAGCAGCTTAGGGGGGCGCGAGCAGTACTTC. Translation: CASSLGGREQYF. V and J are TRBV7-2 and TRBJ2-7, with D maybe TRBD1 (6 bases). Germline V lookup: CDR1 SGHTA, CDR2 FQGNSA. The CDR3 is 12 amino acids. V lost 1 base and J lost 6, with 7 bases in between.

The rearrangement uses TRBV6-5 and TRBJ2-1; D is undetermined. Trimming took off 5 bases at V and 5 bases at J, with 7 bases between the two ends. This CDR3 region has 12 residues. CDR1 is MNHEY, CDR2 SVGAGI, per germline. CDR3 loop: CASSPGNNEQFF. The DNA of the CDR3 is TGTGCCAGCAGTCCCGGCAACAATGAGCAGTTCTTC.

The chain is built from TRBV19 and TRBJ2-3; 8 nucleotides agree with TRBD1. J lost 3 bases, V lost 6 bases, and 8 bases had no gene match. Germline V gene data show CDR1 as LNHDA and CDR2 as SQIVND (reference sequence). CDR3 length: 15 residues. The CDR3 sequence: CASSIGTGPTDTQYF. In DNA form, the CDR3 reads TGTGCCAGTAGCATCGGGACAGGCCCAACAGATACGCAGTATTTT.

This chain joins TRBV4-1 and TRBJ2-7, with TRBD2 matching over 7 bases. The CDR3 runs 18 residues. Germline CDR1 and CDR2: MGHRA and YSYEKL. With V trimmed by 4 bases and J by 2 bases, 17 bases remained unmatched. The CDR3 protein is CASSPPKGRERRTYEQYV. DNA of the CDR3: TGCGCCAGCAGCCCCCCCAAAGGGCGGGAGAGAAGGACCTACGAGCAGTACGTC.

This chain links TRBV6-1 with TRBJ2-7; maybe TRBD2 (5 bases). Germline assignment: CDR1 MNHNS and CDR2 SASEGT. The ends were cut back, 5 bases at V and 4 bases at J, with 15 bases in the middle. The CDR3 covers 14 residues. CDR3 sequence reads: CASSLSRELYEQYV. The CDR3, as DNA: TGTGCCAGCAGTCTATCTAGGGAGCTATACGAGCAGTACGTC.

The gene calls are TRBV6-5 and TRBJ2-3; D is tentatively TRBD1 or TRBD2 (5 bases each). Germline-derived CDR1 and CDR2 are MNHEY and SVGAGI. The CDR3 runs to 15 residues. Trimming left V 5 bases short and J 3 bases short, with 15 bases between. CDR3 protein: CASSPRGDSTDTQYF. CDR3 DNA: TGTGCCAGCAGTCCCCGAGGGGATTCAACAGATACGCAGTATTTT.

J is TRBJ2-7 and V is TRBV6-1; D is unresolved. This CDR3 is 14 amino acids long. CDR1 MNHNS and CDR2 SASEGT come from the germline V gene. The germline V and J ends were trimmed by 7 bases and 6 bases, with 19 bases remaining between them. DNA for the CDR3: TGTGCCAGCAATCCCGCGAGCTTTATTTCCGAGCAGTACTTC. Translated: CASNPASFISEQYF.

The V and J genes are TRBV25-1 and TRBJ2-2, with TRBD1 matching over 9 bases. J gave up 5 bases and V 5 bases, and 6 bases lay outside the gene matches. Germline V gene lookup returns CDR1 MGHDK and CDR2 SYGVNS. CDR3 length: 15 amino acids. CDR3 loop: CASSFSGTGTGELFF. CDR3 DNA: TGTGCCAGCAGTTTCTCCGGGACAGGGACCGGGGAGCTGTTTTTT.

This rearrangement joins TRBV5-1 to TRBJ2-5, with 10 bases fitting TRBD2. J lost 4 bases, V lost 2 bases, and 5 bases had no gene match. Germline assignment: CDR1 SGHRS and CDR2 YFSETQ. The CDR3 has 15 amino acids. CDR3 bases: TGCGCCAGCAGCTTAGCGGGAGGGCCCGGAGAGACCCAGTACTTC. This encodes CASSLAGGPGETQYF.

The chain's CDR3 is CASSEYRAGETQYF. In DNA, the CDR3 is TGTGCCAGCAGTGAATACAGGGCGGGAGAGACCCAGTACTTC. The rearrangement joins TRBV25-1 to TRBJ2-5, with D perhaps assigned TRBD1 or TRBD2 (5 bases each). The CDR3 totals 14 residues. The V end lost 0 bases, the J end lost 4 bases, and 9 bases lay between the germline ends. Germline V gene lookup returns CDR1 MGHDK and CDR2 SYGVNS.